This TCR beta chain was identified in a study of read filtering for tumor transcriptome and immune sequencing. Molecular barcoded adaptors covering alpha/delta and beta/gamma chains were used on around 400 ng RNA. TCRdb redid the calling of the reads with MiXCR, one entry per CDR3 protein. The table lists approximately 59,000 distinct CDR3 sequences, 9% to 15% of them singletons. This clonotype was counted ten times or more. Trimming took off 5 bases at V and 5 bases at J, with 18 bases between the two ends. Germline V gene sequence: CDR1 WNHNN, CDR2 SYGVQD (reference sequence). The length of the CDR3 is 15 residues.

The rearrangement links TRBV10-1 to TRBJ1-1; maybe TRBD1 (6 bases). Sequencing was done on a sample of a population of CD138-negative cells sorted from bone marrow. The sequence was collected from a donor aged 40 or over with multiple myeloma. This chain's CDR3 is CASSPGKRGKTEAFF. The CDR3 region has the DNA TGCGCCAGCAGTCCCGGGAAGAGGGGGAAGACTGAAGCTTTCTTT.